The table lists the clone carrying this T cell receptor beta chain with a few counts. Assay used: immunoSEQ multiplex PCR; TCRdb lists only in-frame clones, some missing. The table lists about 36,000 clones, around 78% of them singletons, with approximately 30% in the top ten. The entry originates in a study of blood T cell repertoires in COVID-19. Whole-study context: There were acute and convalescent COVID-19 samples, and they came from the United States, Italy and Spain. PBMCs, B-cell-depleted T cells, or T cells were the source of the cDNA or gDNA that made up the material.

Germline-derived CDR1 and CDR2 are LNHNV and YYDKDF (reference sequence). CDR3 length: 14 amino acids. The V and J ends lost 3 bases and 0 bases respectively, with 7 bases between them. This clonotype originated in a man between 60 and 75 years old with acute or convalescent COVID-19. The J gene is TRBJ2-3, the V gene TRBV15; D uncertain. The sample consisted of peripheral blood. CDR3 protein: CATSSPTSTDTQYF. The CDR3 bases are TGTGCCACCAGCAGTCCCACTAGCACAGATACGCAGTATTTT.